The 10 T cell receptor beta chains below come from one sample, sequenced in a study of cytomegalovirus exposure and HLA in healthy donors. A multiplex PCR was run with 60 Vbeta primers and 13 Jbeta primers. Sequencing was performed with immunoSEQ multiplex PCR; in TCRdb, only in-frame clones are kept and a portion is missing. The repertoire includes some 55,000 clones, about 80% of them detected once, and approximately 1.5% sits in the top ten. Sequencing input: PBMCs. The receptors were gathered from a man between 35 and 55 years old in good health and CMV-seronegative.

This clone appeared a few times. CDR3 protein: CASSQDRTGAGYTF. In DNA form, the CDR3 reads TGTGCCAGCAGCCAAGATAGGACAGGGGCTGGCTACACCTTC. The chain has TRBV4-2 and TRBJ1-2, with TRBD1 matching over 9 bases. This CDR3 has 14 amino acids. The germline V gene encodes CDR1 LGHNA and CDR2 YNFKEQ. J gave up 7 bases and V 0 bases, and 3 bases lay outside the gene matches.

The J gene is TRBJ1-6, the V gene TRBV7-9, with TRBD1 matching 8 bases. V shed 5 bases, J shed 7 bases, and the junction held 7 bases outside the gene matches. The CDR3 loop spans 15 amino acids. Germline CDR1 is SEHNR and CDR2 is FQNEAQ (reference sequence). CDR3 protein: CASSPHRGGNSPLHF. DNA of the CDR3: TGTGCCAGCAGCCCCCACAGGGGGGGAAATTCACCCCTCCACTTT.

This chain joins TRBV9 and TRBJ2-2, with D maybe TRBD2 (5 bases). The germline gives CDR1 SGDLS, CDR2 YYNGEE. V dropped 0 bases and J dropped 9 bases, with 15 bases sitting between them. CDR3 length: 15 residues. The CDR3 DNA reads TGTGCCAGCAGCGTAGAGGCTAGCTTATCCCGGGAGCTGTTTTTT. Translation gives CASSVEASLSRELFF.

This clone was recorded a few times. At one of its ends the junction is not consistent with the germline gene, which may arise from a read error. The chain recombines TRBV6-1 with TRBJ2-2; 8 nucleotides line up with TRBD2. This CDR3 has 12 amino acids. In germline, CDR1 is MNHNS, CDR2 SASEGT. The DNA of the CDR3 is TGTGCCAGCAGTGAAAGTTACGAGCGGGGGAATTTT. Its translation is CASSESYERGNF.

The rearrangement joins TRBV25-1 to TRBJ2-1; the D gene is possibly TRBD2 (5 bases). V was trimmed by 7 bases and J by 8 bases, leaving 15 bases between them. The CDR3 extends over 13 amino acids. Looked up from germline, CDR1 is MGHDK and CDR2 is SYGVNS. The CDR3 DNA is TGTGCCAGCACCGCACGGGGTTACGATGAGCAGTTCTTC. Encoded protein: CASTARGYDEQFF.

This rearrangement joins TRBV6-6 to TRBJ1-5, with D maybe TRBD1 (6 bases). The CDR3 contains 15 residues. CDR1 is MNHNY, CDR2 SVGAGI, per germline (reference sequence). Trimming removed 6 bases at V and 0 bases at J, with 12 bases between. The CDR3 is CASSNREASNQPQHF. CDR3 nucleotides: TGTGCCAGCAGCAACAGGGAAGCTAGCAATCAGCCCCAGCATTTT.

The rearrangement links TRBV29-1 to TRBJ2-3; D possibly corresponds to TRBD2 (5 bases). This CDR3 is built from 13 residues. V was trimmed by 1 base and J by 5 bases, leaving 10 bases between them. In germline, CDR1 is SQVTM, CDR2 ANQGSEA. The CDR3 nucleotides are TGCAGCGTTGAAGTCTCCAGCGGAGATACGCAGTATTTT. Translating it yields CSVEVSSGDTQYF.

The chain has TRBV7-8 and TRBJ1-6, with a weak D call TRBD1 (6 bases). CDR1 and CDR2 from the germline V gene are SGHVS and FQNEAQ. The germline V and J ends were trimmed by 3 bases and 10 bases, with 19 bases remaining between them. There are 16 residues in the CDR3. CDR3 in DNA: TGTGCCAGCAGCTTGGGTCAGGGACACGTTTTCTCACCCCTCCACTTT. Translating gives CASSLGQGHVFSPLHF.

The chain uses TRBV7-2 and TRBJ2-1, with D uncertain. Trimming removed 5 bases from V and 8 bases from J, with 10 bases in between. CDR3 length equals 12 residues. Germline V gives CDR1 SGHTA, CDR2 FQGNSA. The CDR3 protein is CASSPILDEQFF. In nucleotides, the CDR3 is TGTGCCAGCAGCCCTATCCTCGATGAGCAGTTCTTC.

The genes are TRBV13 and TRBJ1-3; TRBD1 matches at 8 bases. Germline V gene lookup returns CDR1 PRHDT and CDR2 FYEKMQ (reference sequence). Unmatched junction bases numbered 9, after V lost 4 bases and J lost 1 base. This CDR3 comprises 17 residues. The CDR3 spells CASSSRQGRNSGNTIYF. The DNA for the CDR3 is TGTGCCAGCAGCTCGCGACAGGGGAGAAATTCTGGAAACACCATATATTTT.